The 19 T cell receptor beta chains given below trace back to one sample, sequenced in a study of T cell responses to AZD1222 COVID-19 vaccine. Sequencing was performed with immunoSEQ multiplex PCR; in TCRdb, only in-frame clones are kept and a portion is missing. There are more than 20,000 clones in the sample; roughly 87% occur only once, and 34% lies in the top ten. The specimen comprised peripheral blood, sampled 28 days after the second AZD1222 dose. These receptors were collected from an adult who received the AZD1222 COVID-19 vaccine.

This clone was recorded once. CDR3 loop: CASSESVREAFF. CDR3 DNA sequence: TGCGCCAGCAGTGAGTCGGTCCGTGAAGCTTTCTTT. This chain joins TRBV10-2 and TRBJ1-1; no firm D call. V was trimmed by 0 bases and J by 7 bases, leaving 6 bases between them. This CDR3 contains 12 residues. CDR1 is WSHSY, CDR2 SAAADI, per germline.

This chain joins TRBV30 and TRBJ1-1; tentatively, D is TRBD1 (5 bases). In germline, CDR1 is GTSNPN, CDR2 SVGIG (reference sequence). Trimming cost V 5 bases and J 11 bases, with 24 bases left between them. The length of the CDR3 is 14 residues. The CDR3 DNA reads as TGTGCCTGGGAACAGACCGACAGAGGCAAGGGGGCTTTCTTT. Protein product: CAWEQTDRGKGAFF.

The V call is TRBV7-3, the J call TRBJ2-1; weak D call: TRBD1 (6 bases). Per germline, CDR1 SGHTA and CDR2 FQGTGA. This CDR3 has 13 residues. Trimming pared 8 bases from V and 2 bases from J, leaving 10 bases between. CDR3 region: CASSQGTYNEQFF. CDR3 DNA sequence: TGTGCCAGCTCACAGGGAACCTACAATGAGCAGTTCTTC.

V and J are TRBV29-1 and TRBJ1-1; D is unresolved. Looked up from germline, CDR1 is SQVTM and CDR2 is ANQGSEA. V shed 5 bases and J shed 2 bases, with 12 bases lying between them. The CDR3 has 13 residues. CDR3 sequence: CSVFGGTNTEAFF. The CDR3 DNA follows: TGCAGCGTTTTCGGAGGAACAAACACTGAAGCTTTCTTT.

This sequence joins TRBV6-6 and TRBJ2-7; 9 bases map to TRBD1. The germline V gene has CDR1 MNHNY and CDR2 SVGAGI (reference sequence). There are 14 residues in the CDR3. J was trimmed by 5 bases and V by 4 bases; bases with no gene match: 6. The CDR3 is CASSSGTGLNEQYF. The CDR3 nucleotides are TGTGCCAGCAGTTCCGGGACAGGGCTCAACGAGCAGTACTTC.

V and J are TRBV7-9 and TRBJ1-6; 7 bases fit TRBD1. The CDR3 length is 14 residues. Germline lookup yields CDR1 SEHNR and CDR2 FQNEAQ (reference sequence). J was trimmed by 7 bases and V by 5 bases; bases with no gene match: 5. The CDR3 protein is CASSLQGRNSPLHF. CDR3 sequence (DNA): TGTGCCAGCAGCCTACAGGGGCGCAATTCACCCCTCCACTTT.

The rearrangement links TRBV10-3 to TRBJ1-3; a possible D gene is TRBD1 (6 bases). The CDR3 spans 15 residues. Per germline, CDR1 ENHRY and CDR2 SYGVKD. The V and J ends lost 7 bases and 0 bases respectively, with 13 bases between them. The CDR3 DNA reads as TGTGCCATCAAGAGCCGACAGGACTCTGGAAACACCATATATTTT. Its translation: CAIKSRQDSGNTIYF.

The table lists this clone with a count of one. The CDR3 region is CASSRGTAIAKNIQYF. The CDR3 DNA follows: TGTGCCAGCAGTCGGGGGACCGCGATAGCCAAAAACATTCAGTACTTC. This chain uses TRBV27 with TRBJ2-4; maybe TRBD2 (6 bases). CDR1 MNHEY and CDR2 SMNVEV come from the germline V gene (reference sequence). V lost 5 bases to trimming and J lost 0 bases, with 14 bases between them. This CDR3 comprises 16 residues.

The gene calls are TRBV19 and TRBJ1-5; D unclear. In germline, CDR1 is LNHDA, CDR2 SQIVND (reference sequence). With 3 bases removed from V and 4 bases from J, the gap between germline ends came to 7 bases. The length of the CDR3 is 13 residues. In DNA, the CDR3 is TGTGCCAGTAGTATGGACGGGAATCAGCCCCAGCATTTT. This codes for CASSMDGNQPQHF.

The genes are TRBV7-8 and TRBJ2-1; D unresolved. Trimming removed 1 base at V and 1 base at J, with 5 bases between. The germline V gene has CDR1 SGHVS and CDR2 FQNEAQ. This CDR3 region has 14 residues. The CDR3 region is CASSLVGSYNEQFF. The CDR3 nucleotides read TGTGCCAGCAGCTTAGTGGGTTCCTACAATGAGCAGTTCTTC.

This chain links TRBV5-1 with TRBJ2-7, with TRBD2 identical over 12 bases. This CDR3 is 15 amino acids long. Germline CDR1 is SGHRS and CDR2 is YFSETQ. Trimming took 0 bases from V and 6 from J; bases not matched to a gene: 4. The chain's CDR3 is CASSLETSGRSEQYF. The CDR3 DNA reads TGCGCCAGCAGCTTGGAGACTAGCGGGAGATCCGAGCAGTACTTC.

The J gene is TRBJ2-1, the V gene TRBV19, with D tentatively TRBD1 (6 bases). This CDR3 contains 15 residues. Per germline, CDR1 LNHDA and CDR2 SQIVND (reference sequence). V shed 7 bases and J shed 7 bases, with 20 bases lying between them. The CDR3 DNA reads TGTGCCAGTACTCGATGGGGCAGGGGAGATAATGAGCAGTTCTTC. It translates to CASTRWGRGDNEQFF.

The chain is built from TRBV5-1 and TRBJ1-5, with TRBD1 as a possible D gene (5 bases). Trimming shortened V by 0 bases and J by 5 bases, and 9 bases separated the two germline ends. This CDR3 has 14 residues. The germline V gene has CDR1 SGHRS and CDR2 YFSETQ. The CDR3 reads CASSLGQIDQPQHF. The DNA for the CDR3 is TGCGCCAGCAGCTTGGGACAGATAGATCAGCCCCAGCATTTT.

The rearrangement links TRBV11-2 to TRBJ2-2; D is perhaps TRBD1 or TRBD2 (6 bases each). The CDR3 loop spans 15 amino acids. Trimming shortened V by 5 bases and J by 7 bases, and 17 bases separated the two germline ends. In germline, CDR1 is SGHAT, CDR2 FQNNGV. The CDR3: CASSLRGEVDGELFF. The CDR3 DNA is TGTGCCAGCAGCCTGAGGGGGGAAGTGGACGGGGAGCTGTTTTTT.

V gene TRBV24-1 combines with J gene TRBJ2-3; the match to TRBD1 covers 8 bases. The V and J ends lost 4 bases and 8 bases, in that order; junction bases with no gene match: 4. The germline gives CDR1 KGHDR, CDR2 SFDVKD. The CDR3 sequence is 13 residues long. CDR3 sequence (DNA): TGTGCCACCAGTGAACAAACAGGGGGTACGCAGTATTTT. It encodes CATSEQTGGTQYF.

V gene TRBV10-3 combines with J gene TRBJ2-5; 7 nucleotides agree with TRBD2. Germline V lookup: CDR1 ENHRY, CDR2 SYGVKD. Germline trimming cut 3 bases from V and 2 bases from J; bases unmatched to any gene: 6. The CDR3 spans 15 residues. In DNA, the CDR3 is TGTGCCATCAGTGAATTCCAGCGGGGTCAAGAGACCCAGTACTTC. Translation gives CAISEFQRGQETQYF.

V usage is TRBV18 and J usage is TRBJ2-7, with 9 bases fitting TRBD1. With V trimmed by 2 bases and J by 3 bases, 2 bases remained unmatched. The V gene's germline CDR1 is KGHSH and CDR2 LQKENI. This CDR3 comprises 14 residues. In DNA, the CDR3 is TGTGCCAGCTCACCAACAGGGGGCATCTACGAGCAGTACTTC. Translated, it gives CASSPTGGIYEQYF. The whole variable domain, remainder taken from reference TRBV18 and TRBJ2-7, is NAGVMQNPRHLVRRRGQEARLRCSPMKGHSHVYWYRQLPEEGLKFMVYLQKENIIDESGMPKERFSAEFPKEGPSILRIQQVVRGDSAAYFCASSPTGGIYEQYFGPGTRLTVT.

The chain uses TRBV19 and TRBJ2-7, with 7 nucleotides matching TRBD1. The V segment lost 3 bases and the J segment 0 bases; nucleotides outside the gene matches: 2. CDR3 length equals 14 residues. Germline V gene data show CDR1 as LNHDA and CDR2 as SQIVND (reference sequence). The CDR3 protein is CASSMGQSSYEQYF. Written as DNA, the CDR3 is TGTGCCAGTAGTATGGGACAGAGCTCCTACGAGCAGTACTTC.

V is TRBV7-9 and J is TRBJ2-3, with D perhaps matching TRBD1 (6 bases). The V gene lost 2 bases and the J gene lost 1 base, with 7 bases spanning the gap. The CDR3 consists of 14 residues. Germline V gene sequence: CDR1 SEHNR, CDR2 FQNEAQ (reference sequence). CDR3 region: CASSLWTGTDTQYF. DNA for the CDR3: TGTGCCAGCAGCTTATGGACAGGCACAGATACGCAGTATTTT.